This T cell receptor (beta chain) was identified during a study of shared clonotypes between healthy human individuals. V lost 7 bases and J lost 3; bases outside the gene matches: 8. The germline gives CDR1 SEHNR, CDR2 FQNEAQ (reference sequence). The CDR3 totals 15 residues. TCRdb's table, derived via immunoSEQ multiplex PCR, lists solely in-frame clones and lacks some. This repertoire shows over 2,000,000 clones, 80% to 95% found once; its top ten account for around 1.8%. Naive CD8 cells, CD45RO-negative and positively selected for CCR7, excluded terminally differentiated effector memory CD45RA+ cells.

The TCR originated in a man aged 18 to 30 in good health. Some clones in this sample may be carry-over from other donors' samples. Sequenced sample: naive CD8+ T cells from PBMCs. The chain links TRBV7-9 to TRBJ2-3, with 9 bases identical to TRBD2. CDR3 loop: CASIPSGKVTDTQYF. The DNA for the CDR3 is TGTGCCAGCATCCCTAGCGGGAAAGTTACAGATACGCAGTATTTT.